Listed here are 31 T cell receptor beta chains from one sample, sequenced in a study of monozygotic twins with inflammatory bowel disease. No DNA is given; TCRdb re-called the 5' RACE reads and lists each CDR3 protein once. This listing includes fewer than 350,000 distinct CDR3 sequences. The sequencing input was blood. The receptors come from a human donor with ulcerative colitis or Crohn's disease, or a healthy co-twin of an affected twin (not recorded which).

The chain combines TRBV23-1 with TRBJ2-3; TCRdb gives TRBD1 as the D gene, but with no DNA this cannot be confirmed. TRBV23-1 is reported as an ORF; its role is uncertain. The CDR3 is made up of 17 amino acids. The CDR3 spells CASSQSGTGVGADTQYF.

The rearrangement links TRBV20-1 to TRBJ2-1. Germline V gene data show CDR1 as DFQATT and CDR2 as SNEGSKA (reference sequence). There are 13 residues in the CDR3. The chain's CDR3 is CSAHRLGDFEQFF.

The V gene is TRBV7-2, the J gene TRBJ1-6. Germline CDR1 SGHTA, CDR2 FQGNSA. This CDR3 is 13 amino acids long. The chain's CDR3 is CASSLGAPAPLHF.

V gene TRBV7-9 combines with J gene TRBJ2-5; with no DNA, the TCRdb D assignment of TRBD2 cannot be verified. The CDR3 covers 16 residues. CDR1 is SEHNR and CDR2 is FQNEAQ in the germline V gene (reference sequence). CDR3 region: CASSPGSAAYQETQYF.

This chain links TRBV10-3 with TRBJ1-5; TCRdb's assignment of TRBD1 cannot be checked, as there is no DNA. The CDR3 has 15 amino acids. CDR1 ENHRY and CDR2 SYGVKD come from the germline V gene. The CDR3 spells CAISEGKGKYQPQHF.

The CDR3 spells CASSQAGTGKDTQYF. V usage is TRBV3-1 and J usage is TRBJ2-3; TCRdb calls TRBD1, which cannot be checked without DNA. The germline CDR1 and CDR2 sequences are LGHDT and YNNKEL (reference sequence). The CDR3 runs 15 residues.

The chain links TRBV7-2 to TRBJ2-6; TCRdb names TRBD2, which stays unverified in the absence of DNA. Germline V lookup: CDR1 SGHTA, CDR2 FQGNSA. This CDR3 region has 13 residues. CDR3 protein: CASSFGLTNVLTF.

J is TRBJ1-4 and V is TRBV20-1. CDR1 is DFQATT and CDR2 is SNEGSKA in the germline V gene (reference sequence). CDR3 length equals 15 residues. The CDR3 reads CSARDRSDLGEKLFF.

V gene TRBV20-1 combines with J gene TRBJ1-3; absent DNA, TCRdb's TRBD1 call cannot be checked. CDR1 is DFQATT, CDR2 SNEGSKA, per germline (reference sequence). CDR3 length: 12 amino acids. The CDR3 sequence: CSASRGRNTIYF.

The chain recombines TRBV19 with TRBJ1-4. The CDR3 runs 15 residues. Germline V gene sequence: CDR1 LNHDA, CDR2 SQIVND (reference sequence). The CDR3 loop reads CASGVGFATNEKLFF.

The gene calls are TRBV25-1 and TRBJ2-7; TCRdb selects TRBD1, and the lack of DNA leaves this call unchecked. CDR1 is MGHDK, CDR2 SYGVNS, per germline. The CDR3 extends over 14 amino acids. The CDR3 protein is CASGNRGETYEQYF.

CDR3 protein: CASSQYSNQPQHF. The rearrangement joins TRBV3-1 to TRBJ1-5. Germline CDR1 is LGHDT and CDR2 is YNNKEL (reference sequence). The CDR3 sequence is 13 residues long. Variable domain in full (rest from reference TRBV3-1 and TRBJ1-5): DTAVSQTPKYLVTQMGNDKSIKCEQNLGHDTMYWYKQDSKKFLKIMFSYNNKELIINETVPNRFSPKSPDKAHLNLHINSLELGDSAVYFCASSQYSNQPQHFGDGTRLSIL.

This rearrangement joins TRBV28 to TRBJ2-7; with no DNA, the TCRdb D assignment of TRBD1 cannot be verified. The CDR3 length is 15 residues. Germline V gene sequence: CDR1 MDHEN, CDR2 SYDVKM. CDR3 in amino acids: CASRRAGTGLNEQYF. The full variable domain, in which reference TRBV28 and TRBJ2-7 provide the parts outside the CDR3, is DVKVTQSSRYLVKRTGEKVFLECVQDMDHENMFWYRQDPGLGLRLIYFSYDVKMKEKGDIPEGYSVSREKKERFSLILESASTNQTSMYLCASRRAGTGLNEQYFGPGTRLTVT.

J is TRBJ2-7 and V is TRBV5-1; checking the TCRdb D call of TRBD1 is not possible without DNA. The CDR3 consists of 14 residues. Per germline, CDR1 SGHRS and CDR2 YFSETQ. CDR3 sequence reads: CASSSGQQYYEQYF.

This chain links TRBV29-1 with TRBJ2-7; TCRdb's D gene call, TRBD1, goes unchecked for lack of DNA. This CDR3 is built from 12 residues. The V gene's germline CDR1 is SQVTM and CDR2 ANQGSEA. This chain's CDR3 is CSASQWGAEQYF.

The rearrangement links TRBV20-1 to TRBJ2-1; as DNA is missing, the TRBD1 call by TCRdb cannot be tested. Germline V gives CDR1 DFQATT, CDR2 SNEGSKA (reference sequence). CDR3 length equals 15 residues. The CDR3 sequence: CTALTGVSSYNEQFF.

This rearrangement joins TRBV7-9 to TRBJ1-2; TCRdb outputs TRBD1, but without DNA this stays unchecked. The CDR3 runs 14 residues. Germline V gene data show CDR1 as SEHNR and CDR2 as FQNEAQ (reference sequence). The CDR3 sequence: CASSPLGSNYGYTF.

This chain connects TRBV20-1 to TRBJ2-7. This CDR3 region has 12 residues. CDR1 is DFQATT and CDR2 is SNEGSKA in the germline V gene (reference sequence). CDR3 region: CSASGWSYEQYF.

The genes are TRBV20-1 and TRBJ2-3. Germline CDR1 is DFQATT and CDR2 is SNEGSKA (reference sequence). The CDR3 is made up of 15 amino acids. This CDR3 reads CSATSRNPSTDTQYF.

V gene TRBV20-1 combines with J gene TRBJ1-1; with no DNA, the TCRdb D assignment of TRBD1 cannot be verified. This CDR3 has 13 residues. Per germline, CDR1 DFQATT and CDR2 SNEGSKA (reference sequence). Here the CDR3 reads CSAGDRVRTEAFF.

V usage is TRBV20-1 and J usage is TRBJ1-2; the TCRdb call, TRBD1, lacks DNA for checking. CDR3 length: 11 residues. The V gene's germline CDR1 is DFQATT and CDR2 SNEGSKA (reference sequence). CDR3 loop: CSARGDSGYTF.

The CDR3 region is CAISSRTRPSDYNEQFF. V usage is TRBV10-3 and J usage is TRBJ2-1; TCRdb indicates TRBD1, and absent DNA this call remains unverified. CDR1 is ENHRY and CDR2 is SYGVKD in the germline V gene. This CDR3 has 17 amino acids.

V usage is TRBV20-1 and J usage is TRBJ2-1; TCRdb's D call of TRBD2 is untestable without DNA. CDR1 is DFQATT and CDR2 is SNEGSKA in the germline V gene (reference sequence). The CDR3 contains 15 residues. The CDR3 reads CSATGTSGSNNEQFF.

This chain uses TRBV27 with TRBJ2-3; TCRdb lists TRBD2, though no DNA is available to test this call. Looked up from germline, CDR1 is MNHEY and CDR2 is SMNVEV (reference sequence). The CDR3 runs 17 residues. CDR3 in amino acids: CASNSRLAGVGTDTQYF.

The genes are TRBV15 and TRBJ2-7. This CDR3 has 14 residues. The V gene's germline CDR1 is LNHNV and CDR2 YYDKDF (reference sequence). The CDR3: CATSGLGRSYEQYF.

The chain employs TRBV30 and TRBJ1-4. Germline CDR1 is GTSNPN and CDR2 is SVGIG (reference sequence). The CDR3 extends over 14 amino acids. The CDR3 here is CAWSFTGYNEKLFF.

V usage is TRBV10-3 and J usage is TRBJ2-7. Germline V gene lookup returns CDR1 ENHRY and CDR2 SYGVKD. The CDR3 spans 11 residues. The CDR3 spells CAISESVEQYF.

The CDR3 is CASTGLAGGVNEQFF. The rearrangement joins TRBV28 to TRBJ2-1; TCRdb's assignment of TRBD2 cannot be checked, as there is no DNA. Germline values: CDR1 MDHEN, CDR2 SYDVKM. The CDR3 has 15 residues.

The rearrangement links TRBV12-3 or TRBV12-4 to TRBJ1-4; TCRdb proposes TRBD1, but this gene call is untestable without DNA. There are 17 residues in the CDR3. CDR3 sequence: CASSLDRGAGPNEKLFF.

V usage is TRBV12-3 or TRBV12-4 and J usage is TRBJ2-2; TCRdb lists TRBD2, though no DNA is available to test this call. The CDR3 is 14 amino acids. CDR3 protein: CASRLLAGTGELFF.

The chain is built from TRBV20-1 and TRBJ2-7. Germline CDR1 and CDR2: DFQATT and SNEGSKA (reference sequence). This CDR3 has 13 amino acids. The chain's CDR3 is CSAVPGESYEQYF.